Following are 9 T cell receptor beta chains from one sample sequenced in a study of vaccination effects on CD4 cells after COVID-19. Only in-frame clones appear in the TCRdb table, and some are missing; sequencing was by immunoSEQ multiplex PCR. The table records 64,000 or so clones, roughly 80% of them present only once. The antigens for these receptors are not known. The ViraFEST assay expanded antigen-specific CD4+ T cells with viral peptide pools before sequencing. Following an approximately 11-day culture, CD4+ T cells were purified. Participants were given two doses of BNT162b2 or mRNA-1273 vaccine. This specimen was CD4+ T cells from PBMCs cultured with HCoV-OC43 spike peptides, taken after COVID-19 vaccination. The subset here: HCoV-OC43 spike overlapping peptide pool stimulation. These receptors originate from a human donor who received a COVID-19 vaccine.

This clone has a handful of counts. The chain joins TRBV9 to TRBJ2-2, with a tentative D call TRBD1 (6 bases). This CDR3 region has 15 residues. V shed 3 bases and J shed 8 bases, with 17 bases lying between them. Looked up from germline, CDR1 is SGDLS and CDR2 is YYNGEE. The CDR3 protein is CASSATLQGLGELFF. The CDR3 DNA reads TGTGCCAGCAGCGCCACTCTACAGGGTCTGGGGGAGCTGTTTTTT. The full variable domain, rest sourced from reference TRBV9 and TRBJ2-2, is DSGVTQTPKHLITATGQRVTLRCSPRSGDLSVYWYQQSLDQGLQFLIQYYNGEERAKGNILERFSAQQFPDLHSELNLSSLELGDSALYFCASSATLQGLGELFFGEGSRLTVL.

The J gene is TRBJ1-2, the V gene TRBV28, with D perhaps matching TRBD1 (6 bases). The germline V gene has CDR1 MDHEN and CDR2 SYDVKM. The CDR3 runs to 12 residues. The CDR3 nucleotides are TGTGCATTGGGGGCAGCTAACTATGGCTACACCTTC. Its protein is CALGAANYGYTF.

The V gene is TRBV19, the J gene TRBJ1-1; D unclear. The CDR3 extends over 16 amino acids. Trimming took 0 bases from V and 1 from J, leaving 12 bases between them. Germline CDR1 LNHDA, CDR2 SQIVND (reference sequence). CDR3 residues: CASSIESRTANTEAFF. Here the CDR3 DNA reads TGTGCCAGTAGTATAGAATCCCGGACCGCGAACACTGAAGCTTTCTTT.

The J gene is TRBJ2-5, the V gene TRBV28; TRBD2 matches at 11 bases. J gave up 4 bases and V 0 bases, and 10 bases lay outside the gene matches. Germline loops: CDR1 MDHEN, CDR2 SYDVKM. CDR3 length: 18 amino acids. CDR3 in amino acids: CASSLWLAGGPRPETQYF. The CDR3 DNA sequence: TGTGCCAGCAGTTTATGGTTAGCGGGGGGGCCTCGGCCAGAGACCCAGTACTTC.

A note on this clone: Other DNA sequences in this sample translate to the same CDR3. The chain recombines TRBV30 with TRBJ2-5, with D unclear. CDR3 length: 11 residues. V lost 0 bases to trimming and J lost 5 bases, with 4 bases between them. CDR1 is GTSNPN, CDR2 SVGIG, per germline (reference sequence). CDR3 residues: CAWSVRETQYF. CDR3 nucleotide sequence: TGTGCCTGGAGTGTACGGGAGACCCAGTACTTC.

This sequence joins TRBV11-3 and TRBJ2-3, with no clear D. The CDR3 contains 12 residues. Looked up from germline, CDR1 is SGHNT and CDR2 is YENEEA. V was trimmed by 8 bases and J by 2 bases, leaving 8 bases between them. The DNA of the CDR3 is TGTGCCAGCCGAGGCGACACAGATACGCAGTATTTT. This encodes CASRGDTDTQYF. The complete variable domain, with remaining parts taken from reference TRBV11-3 and TRBJ2-3, reads EAGVVQSPRYKIIEKKQPVAFWCNPISGHNTLYWYLQNLGQGPELLIRYENEEAVDDSQLPKDRFSAERLKGVDSTLKIQPAELGDSAVYLCASRGDTDTQYFGPGTRLTVL.

The chain uses TRBV29-1 and TRBJ2-3, with 9 nucleotides matching TRBD2. The CDR3 loop spans 16 amino acids. CDR1 is SQVTM, CDR2 ANQGSEA, per germline. V was clipped by 3 bases and J by 5 bases; unmatched bases: 12. Here the CDR3 reads CSVDHPAGGYRDTQYF. CDR3 bases: TGCAGCGTTGACCATCCCGCGGGGGGGTATAGAGATACGCAGTATTTT.

V usage is TRBV6-5 and J usage is TRBJ2-7, with D unresolved. The CDR3 consists of 13 residues. Between the trimmed V and J ends, which lost 7 bases and 4 bases, there was a span of 14 bases. Germline V gene sequence: CDR1 MNHEY, CDR2 SVGAGI. CDR3 sequence: CASKEVGPYEQYV. The CDR3 region has the DNA TGTGCCAGCAAGGAAGTAGGCCCTTACGAGCAGTACGTC.

The rearrangement uses TRBV12-3 or TRBV12-4 and TRBJ1-2, with TRBD1 matching 9 bases. This CDR3 region has 13 residues. V lost 5 bases, J lost 6 bases, and 4 bases stayed unmatched. CDR3 loop: CASSKQGANGYTF. The CDR3 coding sequence is TGTGCCAGCAGTAAACAGGGGGCTAATGGCTACACCTTC.